What follows are 12 T cell receptor beta chains derived from one specimen sequenced in a study of response to subunit inactivated influenza vaccine. TCRdb re-derived calls from the RT-PCR reads in MiXCR, one entry per CDR3 protein. The sample carries more than 450,000 distinct CDR3 sequences, approximately 10% recorded once. Sequenced material: PBMCs from blood, taken on the day of vaccination. These receptors were obtained from a man in his fifties who received an inactivated influenza vaccine.

The V call is TRBV16, the J call TRBJ2-7; maybe TRBD1 (5 bases). Germline CDR1 and CDR2: KGHSY and FQNENV. The CDR3 sequence is 16 residues long. Trimming shortened V by 2 bases and J by 0 bases, and 14 bases separated the two germline ends. The CDR3 here is CASSQADTPSSYEQYF. The DNA of the CDR3 is TGTGCCAGCAGCCAAGCGGACACACCGAGCTCCTACGAGCAGTACTTC.

This chain links TRBV6-1 with TRBJ1-4, with TRBD1 matching over 7 bases. V was pared by 5 bases and J by 6 bases, with 6 bases of the junction left unmatched. The CDR3 totals 14 residues. Germline CDR1 is MNHNS and CDR2 is SASEGT. CDR3 DNA sequence: TGTGCCAGCAGTCCGACAGGGAACCATGAAAAACTGTTTTTT. Protein product: CASSPTGNHEKLFF.

This clonotype was picked up a small number of times. The gene calls are TRBV6-1 and TRBJ2-1; maybe TRBD2 (6 bases). This CDR3 is built from 14 residues. Deletions cut 6 bases from V and 4 bases from J, with 13 bases between. Per the germline V gene, CDR1 is MNHNS and CDR2 is SASEGT. CDR3 nucleotides: TGTGCCAGCAGACCGCGCCGGGAGTACAATGAGCAGTTCTTC. Translating it yields CASRPRREYNEQFF.

There are many counts of this clonotype. The junction departs from the called germline gene at one end, perhaps through a read error. The chain recombines TRBV11-2 with TRBJ2-7; D may match TRBD1 or TRBD2 (5 bases each). Germline CDR1 reads SGHAT; CDR2 reads FQNNGV. CDR3 length equals 15 residues. The CDR3 nucleotides are TGTGCCAGCAGCTATCATTATCGGGGCTCCCACGAGCAGTACTTC. Its protein product is CASSYHYRGSHEQYF.

This clonotype turned up a few times. V usage is TRBV6-2 or TRBV6-3 and J usage is TRBJ2-7; perhaps TRBD1 as D (6 bases). V was pared by 1 base and J by 4 bases, with 11 bases between. Germline assignment: CDR1 MNHEY and CDR2 SVGEGT. This CDR3 comprises 14 residues. CDR3: CASSYFGGRYEQYF. The CDR3 DNA reads as TGTGCCAGCAGTTACTTTGGGGGCCGTTACGAGCAGTACTTC.

Only a few counts were recorded for this clonotype. This chain connects TRBV6-2 or TRBV6-3 to TRBJ2-1; the D is unclear. From germline, CDR1 is MNHEY and CDR2 SVGEGT. CDR3 length: 13 residues. V lost 6 bases and J lost 6, with 12 bases in between. CDR3 in amino acids: CASSDTSFNEQFF. CDR3 sequence (DNA): TGTGCCAGCAGCGACACCTCTTTCAATGAGCAGTTCTTC.

The gene calls are TRBV4-2 and TRBJ1-4; perhaps TRBD1 as D (5 bases). Trimming pared 0 bases from V and 2 bases from J, leaving 19 bases between. Germline assignment: CDR1 LGHNA and CDR2 YNFKEQ. This CDR3 contains 19 residues. Here the CDR3 reads CASSQDRGGSEATNEKLFF. CDR3 sequence (DNA): TGTGCCAGCAGCCAAGATCGTGGGGGGTCGGAGGCGACTAATGAAAAACTGTTTTTT.

This clonotype showed up many times. CDR3 sequence: CSVRQKVNTEAFF. The DNA for the CDR3 is TGCAGCGTCCGACAGAAAGTGAACACTGAAGCTTTCTTT. The gene calls are TRBV29-1 and TRBJ1-1; D perhaps matches TRBD1 (5 bases). Germline CDR1 is SQVTM and CDR2 is ANQGSEA. This CDR3 spans 13 amino acids. Trimming removed 6 bases at V and 0 bases at J, with 11 bases between.

The chain couples TRBV4-3 to TRBJ1-2; D is possibly TRBD1 (5 bases). CDR3 length equals 15 residues. V was clipped by 1 base and J by 4 bases, with 13 bases between them. CDR1 LGHNA and CDR2 YSLEER come from the germline V gene. CDR3 DNA sequence: TGCGCCAGCAGCCAAGGGGGGGTATATCCCTATGGCTACACCTTC. Its translation is CASSQGGVYPYGYTF.

This clonotype was seen many times. The V call is TRBV12-3 or TRBV12-4, the J call TRBJ2-3; D gene ambiguous. The V and J ends lost 3 bases and 4 bases respectively, with 5 bases between them. This CDR3 comprises 12 residues. CDR3 amino acids: CASSFSPDTQYF. In DNA form, the CDR3 reads TGTGCCAGCAGTTTTTCCCCAGATACGCAGTATTTT.

This clonotype was recorded many times. V usage is TRBV12-3 or TRBV12-4 and J usage is TRBJ1-2; a weak D match, TRBD1 (5 bases). V was shortened by 5 bases and J by 7 bases, with 14 bases between the two germline ends. This CDR3 comprises 13 residues. The CDR3 nucleotides read TGTGCCAGCAGTCCCGGGGGGTTCATTGGCTACACCTTC. It yields the protein CASSPGGFIGYTF.

This clonotype appeared many times. This rearrangement joins TRBV20-1 to TRBJ1-2; TRBD1 aligns across 7 bases. Germline values: CDR1 DFQATT, CDR2 SNEGSKA (reference sequence). The ends lost 2 bases at V and 2 bases at J; junction bases unmatched: 8. This CDR3 comprises 15 residues. CDR3 nucleotides: TGCAGTGCTAGATTGCCGGGACAGAAGAACTATGGCTACACCTTC. It specifies CSARLPGQKNYGYTF.